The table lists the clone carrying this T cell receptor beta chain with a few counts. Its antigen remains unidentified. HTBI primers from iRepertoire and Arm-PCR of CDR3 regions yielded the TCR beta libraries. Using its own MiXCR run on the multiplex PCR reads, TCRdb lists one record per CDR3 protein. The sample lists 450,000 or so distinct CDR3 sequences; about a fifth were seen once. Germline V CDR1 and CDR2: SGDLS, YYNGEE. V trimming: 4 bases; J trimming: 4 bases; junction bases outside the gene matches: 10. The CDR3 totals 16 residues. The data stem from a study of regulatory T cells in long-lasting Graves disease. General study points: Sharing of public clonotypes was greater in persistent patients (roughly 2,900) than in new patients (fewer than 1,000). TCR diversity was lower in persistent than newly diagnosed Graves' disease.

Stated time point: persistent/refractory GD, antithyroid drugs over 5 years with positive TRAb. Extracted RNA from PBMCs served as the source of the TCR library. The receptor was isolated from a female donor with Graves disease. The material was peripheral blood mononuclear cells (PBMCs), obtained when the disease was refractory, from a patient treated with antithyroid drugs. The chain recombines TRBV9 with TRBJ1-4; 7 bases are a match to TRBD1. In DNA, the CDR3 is TGTGCCAGCAGCCCGCAGGGGGGGGGATATAATGAAAAACTGTTTTTT. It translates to CASSPQGGGYNEKLFF.